Listed here are 19 T cell receptor beta chains from one sample, sequenced in a study of CXCR3-negative and CXCR3-positive naive CD8 T cells (dated by TCRdb to about 2019). The investigation overall reported the following: TRB CDR3s from CXCR3-positive naive cells showed higher hydrophobicity (lower Kidera factor 4), lower energy, and higher strength and volume indices than CXCR3-negative naive cells.

These receptors have no known antigen. Sequencing took place on a NextSeq 550. The Human TCR Profiling Kit (MiLaboratory) was used to make UMI-labeled 5' RACE TRB cDNA libraries. After reprocessing by TCRdb, each CDR3 protein sequence is one entry, and no DNA is given. This sample's table carries about 4,700 distinct CDR3 sequences. The top ten clonotypes cover around 2.5% of the sample. The source material was naive CXCR3+ CD8+ T cells from blood. The cell subset or site label, as the study defines it: CD45RO-CCR7+CD27+CD95- naive CD8+ T cells expressing CXCR3 (TNR3+). The receptors here all came from a human donor in good health. Some clones in this sample may be carry-over from other donors' samples.

Judged by frequency, this clonotype is large. CDR3 sequence: CASSYPEAEAFF. The rearrangement uses TRBV6-5 and TRBJ1-1. CDR3 length equals 12 residues. The germline gives CDR1 MNHEY, CDR2 SVGAGI.

Its frequency marks this clonotype as medium-sized (0.01 to 0.1%). The chain is built from TRBV7-8 and TRBJ1-5; the TRBD1 assignment by TCRdb is unverifiable without DNA. This CDR3 is 15 amino acids long. Germline lookup yields CDR1 SGHVS and CDR2 FQNEAQ. CDR3 amino acids: CASSPLGGSNQPQHF. Combining the CDR3 with reference TRBV7-8 and TRBJ1-5 gives the whole variable domain GAGVSQSPRYKVAKRGQDVALRCDPISGHVSLFWYQQALGQGPEFLTYFQNEAQLDKSGLPSDRFFAERPEGSVSTLKIQRTQQEDSAVYLCASSPLGGSNQPQHFGDGTRLSIL.

The chain links TRBV12-3 or TRBV12-4 to TRBJ2-2; the D gene TCRdb calls, TRBD1, cannot be checked with no DNA. This CDR3 has 14 amino acids. The CDR3 sequence: CASNFRGMAGELFF.

This clonotype counts as medium-sized (0.01 to 0.1%) by frequency. The chain links TRBV11-2 to TRBJ1-2; the D call from TCRdb, TRBD1, cannot be confirmed without DNA. Germline assignment: CDR1 SGHAT and CDR2 FQNNGV. There are 13 residues in the CDR3. CDR3: CASSLEAPYGYTF. The full variable domain, rest sourced from reference TRBV11-2 and TRBJ1-2, is EAGVAQSPRYKIIEKRQSVAFWCNPISGHATLYWYQQILGQGPKLLIQFQNNGVVDDSQLPKDRFSAERLKGVDSTLKIQPAKLEDSAVYLCASSLEAPYGYTFGSGTRLTVV.

Its frequency marks this clonotype as medium-sized. This chain connects TRBV29-1 to TRBJ1-1; the D call from TCRdb, TRBD1, cannot be confirmed without DNA. The germline V gene encodes CDR1 SQVTM and CDR2 ANQGSEA. This CDR3 region has 14 residues. CDR3 region: CSALARGQYTEAFF.

The J gene is TRBJ2-1, the V gene TRBV5-5. The CDR3 totals 13 residues. The germline gives CDR1 SGHKS, CDR2 YYEKEE (reference sequence). The CDR3: CASSLALHGEQFF.

The rearrangement joins TRBV5-1 to TRBJ2-1; the D gene TCRdb calls, TRBD1, cannot be checked with no DNA. The CDR3 is 15 amino acids. The germline V gene encodes CDR1 SGHRS and CDR2 YFSETQ. CDR3 protein: CASSLGQGTYNEQFF.

The V gene is TRBV19, the J gene TRBJ2-3; the D call of TRBD1 rests on TCRdb alone, since no DNA is present to check it. CDR1 LNHDA and CDR2 SQIVND come from the germline V gene (reference sequence). This CDR3 has 14 amino acids. CDR3 sequence: CASSMGTGTDTQYF.

The V gene is TRBV6-5, the J gene TRBJ2-7; TCRdb indicates TRBD1, and absent DNA this call remains unverified. This CDR3 spans 14 amino acids. Germline assignment: CDR1 MNHEY and CDR2 SVGAGI. CDR3 amino acids: CASSYMGGAYEQYF.

The chain couples TRBV23-1 to TRBJ2-7. TRBV23-1 is placed among ORFs of uncertain function. The CDR3 is 13 residues long. CDR3 in amino acids: CASGTDSFYEQYF.

This clonotype registers medium-sized by frequency. V is TRBV7-9 and J is TRBJ2-1; the TCRdb D gene call, TRBD1, has no DNA to confirm it. This CDR3 is 17 amino acids long. Germline V gives CDR1 SEHNR, CDR2 FQNEAQ (reference sequence). The CDR3 protein is CASSSPDRGKGFNEQFF.

This clonotype is deemed medium-sized (0.01 to 0.1%) by its frequency. The chain carries TRBV7-9 and TRBJ2-1; TCRdb names TRBD2, which stays unverified in the absence of DNA. Germline V CDR1 and CDR2: SEHNR, FQNEAQ (reference sequence). The CDR3 contains 12 residues. CDR3 protein: CASSFGPAGQFF.

The V call is TRBV19, the J call TRBJ2-3; the TRBD2 assignment by TCRdb is unverifiable without DNA. Per germline, CDR1 LNHDA and CDR2 SQIVND (reference sequence). This CDR3 spans 17 amino acids. The CDR3 region is CASSGGLAGVGADTQYF.

The J gene is TRBJ2-1, the V gene TRBV11-2; TCRdb's assignment of TRBD2 cannot be checked, as there is no DNA. The CDR3 sequence is 14 residues long. Germline V gives CDR1 SGHAT, CDR2 FQNNGV. The CDR3 spells CASSTRDWINEQFF.

This clonotype is deemed medium-sized (0.01 to 0.1%) by its frequency. The chain carries TRBV29-1 and TRBJ2-3; TCRdb calls TRBD1, which cannot be checked without DNA. The CDR3 is made up of 15 amino acids. From germline, CDR1 is SQVTM and CDR2 ANQGSEA. The CDR3: CSVVPTDYSTDTQYF.

Considering frequency, this clonotype is large. The chain combines TRBV5-1 with TRBJ2-3; TCRdb reports TRBD2, a call that lacks DNA to check it against. Germline V gives CDR1 SGHRS, CDR2 YFSETQ. There are 17 residues in the CDR3. This CDR3 is CASSSKASGRITDTQYF.

The chain has TRBV6-2 or TRBV6-3 and TRBJ2-7; TCRdb selects TRBD2, and the lack of DNA leaves this call unchecked. The germline CDR1 and CDR2 sequences are MNHEY and SVGEGT. This CDR3 spans 12 amino acids. The CDR3 is CASRGLDYEQYF.

This rearrangement joins TRBV29-1 to TRBJ2-7; lacking DNA, the TRBD1 call made by TCRdb goes unchecked. This CDR3 is 14 amino acids long. CDR1 and CDR2 from the germline V gene are SQVTM and ANQGSEA. The CDR3 loop reads CSAVGTGDLYEQYF.

This clonotype is classed as medium-sized by frequency. V and J are TRBV29-1 and TRBJ1-2; the TCRdb call, TRBD1, lacks DNA for checking. The CDR3 covers 13 residues. CDR1 is SQVTM, CDR2 ANQGSEA, per germline. CDR3 in amino acids: CSVEEQGQYGYTF.